A selection of T cell receptor beta chains follows, all from one sample in a study of T cell repertoires in cytomegalovirus infection. From the reads, TCRdb called clonotypes with MiXCR, one entry per CDR3 protein. The top ten clones hold about 6.5% of a sample with around 210,000 distinct CDR3 sequences, roughly 6.5% of them seen once. Sequenced material: PBMCs. These receptors all come from a human donor in good health (CMV status not recorded). Some clones in this sample may be carry-over from other donors' samples. Each CDR3 is given without its conserved first and last residue. Each record gives: V gene, CDR3 protein.

TRBV7-8 | ASSLGVQGGVTQY
TRBV11-2 | ASSPNRGTDTQY
TRBV10-3 | AISESGSTDTQY
TRBV7-2 | ASSFRILGSYNEQF
TRBV7-9 | ASSPGHNTEAF
TRBV7-2 | ASSLYLQGGHEQY
TRBV23-1 | ASNRESSAKNIQY
TRBV4-2 | ASSQRAQETQY
TRBV20-1 | SARDPQTGGEYGYT
TRBV19 | ASTPGGTPRQF
TRBV6-2/TRBV6-3 | ASSRTVSNQPQH
TRBV7-2 | ASRPPGLLRNTDTQY
TRBV5-1 | ASSSTSFGRDTQY
TRBV20-1 | SARSLRMNTEAF
TRBV7-2 | ASSLSPGGLYEKLF
TRBV7-3 | ASSLLGGSNSPLH
TRBV29-1 | SVGGTGNEQY
TRBV20-1 | SAPRTGAYSGANVLT
TRBV20-1 | SAREVGGSTDTQY
TRBV4-2 | ASSSGGSVANEKLF
TRBV30 | AWGSPGTGFQPQH
TRBV7-2 | ASSLFKFGELF
TRBV23-1 | ASSQPPPPGSYNSPLH
TRBV20-1 | SARDRGPYTEAF
TRBV13 | ASSSGFTGGAEKLF
TRBV12-3/TRBV12-4 | ASSRAYEQY
TRBV7-2 | ASSLDSTDTQY
TRBV27 | ASSFQATPAYNEQF
TRBV28 | ASKRDSEQF
TRBV7-2 | ASSLLTGTVSRETQY
TRBV5-5 | ASSLRSTEAF
TRBV7-9 | ASSYPGHTEAF
TRBV18 | ASSPETGGIPGELF
TRBV5-1 | ASSLVSGQTNSPLH
TRBV6-2/TRBV6-3 | ASSKTGVRPQH
TRBV20-1 | SANDRVSYNEKLF
TRBV20-1 | SARGTGSRGDQPQH
TRBV20-1 | SANLPGGSPLH
TRBV12-3/TRBV12-4 | ASSFPSGGYNEQF
TRBV7-2 | ASSLATSGGGTGELF
TRBV20-1 | SARDWTGGAGFATEAF
TRBV5-1 | ASSLASGEETQY
TRBV20-1 | SAIASGQKETQY
TRBV6-2/TRBV6-3 | ASGDSELF
TRBV30 | AWSGDRGEAF
TRBV28 | ASKPRQGRTEAF
TRBV2 | ASSGWNNKQF
TRBV5-1 | ASKEASPTDTQY
TRBV7-2 | ASSLGGGAPETQY
TRBV20-1 | SATSGGPQETQY
TRBV29-1 | SVKRGTGTGELF
TRBV28 | ASSFLGQGAGANVLT
TRBV28 | ASSIWTGSYEQF